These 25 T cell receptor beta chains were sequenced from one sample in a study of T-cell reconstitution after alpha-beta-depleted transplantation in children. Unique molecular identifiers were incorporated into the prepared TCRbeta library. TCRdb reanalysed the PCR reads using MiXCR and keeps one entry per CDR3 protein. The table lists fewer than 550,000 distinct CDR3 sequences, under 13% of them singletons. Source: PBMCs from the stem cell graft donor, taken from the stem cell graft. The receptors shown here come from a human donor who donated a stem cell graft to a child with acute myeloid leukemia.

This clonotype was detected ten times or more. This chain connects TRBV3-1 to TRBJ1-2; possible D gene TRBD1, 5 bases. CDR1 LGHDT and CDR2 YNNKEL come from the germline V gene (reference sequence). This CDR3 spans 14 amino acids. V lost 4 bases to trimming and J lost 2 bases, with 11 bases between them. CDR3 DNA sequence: TGTGCCAGCAGCCCCGGGACGGAGAACTATGGCTACACCTTC. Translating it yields CASSPGTENYGYTF.

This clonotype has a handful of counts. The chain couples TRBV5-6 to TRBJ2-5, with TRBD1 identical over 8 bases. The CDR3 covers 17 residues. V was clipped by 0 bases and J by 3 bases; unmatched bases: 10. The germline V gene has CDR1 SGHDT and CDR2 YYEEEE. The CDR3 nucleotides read TGTGCCAGCAGCTTGGTGATAAAGGACAGGGCCGAAGAGACCCAGTACTTC. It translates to CASSLVIKDRAEETQYF. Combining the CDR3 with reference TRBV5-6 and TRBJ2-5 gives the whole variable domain DAGVTQSPTHLIKTRGQQVTLRCSPKSGHDTVSWYQQALGQGPQFIFQYYEEEERQRGNFPDRFSGHQFPNYSSELNVNALLLGDSALYLCASSLVIKDRAEETQYFGPGTRLLVL.

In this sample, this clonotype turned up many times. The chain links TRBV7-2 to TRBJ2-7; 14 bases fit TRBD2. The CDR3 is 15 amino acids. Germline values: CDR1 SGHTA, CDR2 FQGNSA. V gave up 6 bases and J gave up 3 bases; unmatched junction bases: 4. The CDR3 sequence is CASSWGTSGSYEQYF. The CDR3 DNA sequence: TGTGCCAGCAGTTGGGGGACTAGCGGGAGCTACGAGCAGTACTTC.

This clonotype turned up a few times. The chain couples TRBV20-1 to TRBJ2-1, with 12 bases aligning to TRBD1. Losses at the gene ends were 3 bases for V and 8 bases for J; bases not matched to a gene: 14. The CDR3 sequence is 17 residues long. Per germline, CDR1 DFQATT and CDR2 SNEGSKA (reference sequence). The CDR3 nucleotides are TGCAGTGCTAGTGGACCCGGGACAGGGGGCGCCATGGATGAGCAGTTCTTC. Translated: CSASGPGTGGAMDEQFF.

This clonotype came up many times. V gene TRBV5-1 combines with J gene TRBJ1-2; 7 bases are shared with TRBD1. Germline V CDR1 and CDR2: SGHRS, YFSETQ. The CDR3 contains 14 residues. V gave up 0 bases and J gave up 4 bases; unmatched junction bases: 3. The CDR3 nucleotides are TGCGCCAGCAGCTTGGGACAGGGCGTCTATGGCTACACCTTC. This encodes CASSLGQGVYGYTF.

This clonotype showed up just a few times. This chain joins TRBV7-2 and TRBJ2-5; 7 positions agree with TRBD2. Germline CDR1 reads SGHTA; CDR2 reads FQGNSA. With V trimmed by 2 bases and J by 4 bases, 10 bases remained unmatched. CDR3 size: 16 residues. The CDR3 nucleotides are TGTGCCAGCAGCTTACGGCGATCTAGCGGCTTAGAGACCCAGTACTTC. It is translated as CASSLRRSSGLETQYF.

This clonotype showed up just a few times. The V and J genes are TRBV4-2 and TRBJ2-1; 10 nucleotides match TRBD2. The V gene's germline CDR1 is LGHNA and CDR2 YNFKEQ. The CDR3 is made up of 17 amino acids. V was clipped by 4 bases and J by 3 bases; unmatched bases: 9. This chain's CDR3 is CASSPLSGGALYNEQFF. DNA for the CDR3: TGTGCCAGCAGCCCATTGAGCGGGGGGGCTCTCTACAATGAGCAGTTCTTC.

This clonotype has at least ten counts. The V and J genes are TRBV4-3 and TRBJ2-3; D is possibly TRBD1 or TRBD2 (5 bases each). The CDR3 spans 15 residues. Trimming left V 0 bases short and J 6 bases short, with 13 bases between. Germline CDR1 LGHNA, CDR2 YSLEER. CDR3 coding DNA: TGCGCCAGCAGCCAAGATCGGCACGAGGGGGATACGCAGTATTTT. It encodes CASSQDRHEGDTQYF.

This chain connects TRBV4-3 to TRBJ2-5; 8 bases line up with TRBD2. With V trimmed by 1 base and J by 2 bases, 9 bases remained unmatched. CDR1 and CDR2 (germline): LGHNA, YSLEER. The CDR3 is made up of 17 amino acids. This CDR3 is CASSQGSTSGLQETQYF. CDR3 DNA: TGCGCCAGCAGCCAAGGTTCTACTAGCGGATTACAAGAGACCCAGTACTTC.

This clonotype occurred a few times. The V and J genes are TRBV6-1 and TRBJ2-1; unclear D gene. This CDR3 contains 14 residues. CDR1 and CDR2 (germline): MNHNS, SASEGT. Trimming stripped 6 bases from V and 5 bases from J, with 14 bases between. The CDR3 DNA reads TGTGCCAGCAGCAAAGTTGGGGATAACAATGAGCAGTTCTTC. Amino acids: CASSKVGDNNEQFF.

CDR3 sequence reads: CASSFQLARSYEQFF. CDR3 nucleotide sequence: TGTGCCAGCAGTTTTCAACTAGCCCGGAGCTATGAGCAGTTCTTC. V usage is TRBV27 and J usage is TRBJ2-1, with D possibly TRBD2 on 6 matching bases. The germline V gene encodes CDR1 MNHEY and CDR2 SMNVEV (reference sequence). The length of the CDR3 is 15 residues. The germline V and J ends were trimmed by 3 bases and 8 bases, with 17 bases remaining between them.

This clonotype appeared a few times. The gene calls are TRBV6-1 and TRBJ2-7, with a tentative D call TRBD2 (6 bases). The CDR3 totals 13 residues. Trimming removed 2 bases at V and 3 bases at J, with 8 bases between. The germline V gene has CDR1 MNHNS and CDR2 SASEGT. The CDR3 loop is CASSESGFYEQYV. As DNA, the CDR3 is TGTGCCAGCAGTGAAAGCGGGTTCTACGAGCAGTACGTC.

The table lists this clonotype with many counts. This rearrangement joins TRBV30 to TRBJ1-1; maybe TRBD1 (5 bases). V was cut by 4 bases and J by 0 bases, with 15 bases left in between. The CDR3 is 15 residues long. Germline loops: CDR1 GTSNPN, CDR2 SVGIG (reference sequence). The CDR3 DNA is TGTGCCTGGAAGCGTACAGGAAATATGAACACTGAAGCTTTCTTT. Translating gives CAWKRTGNMNTEAFF.

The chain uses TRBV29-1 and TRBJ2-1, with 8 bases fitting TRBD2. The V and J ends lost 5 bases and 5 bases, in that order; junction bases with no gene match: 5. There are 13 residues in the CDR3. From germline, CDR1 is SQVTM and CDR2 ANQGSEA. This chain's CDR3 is CSVSSGSDNEQFF. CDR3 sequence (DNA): TGCAGCGTTTCGAGCGGGAGCGACAATGAGCAGTTCTTC.

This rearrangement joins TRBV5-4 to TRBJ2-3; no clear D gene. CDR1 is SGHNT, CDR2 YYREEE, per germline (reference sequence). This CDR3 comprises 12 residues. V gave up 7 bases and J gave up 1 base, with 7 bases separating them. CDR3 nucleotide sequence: TGTGCCAGCCAAAGGGGCACAGATACGCAGTATTTT. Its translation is CASQRGTDTQYF.

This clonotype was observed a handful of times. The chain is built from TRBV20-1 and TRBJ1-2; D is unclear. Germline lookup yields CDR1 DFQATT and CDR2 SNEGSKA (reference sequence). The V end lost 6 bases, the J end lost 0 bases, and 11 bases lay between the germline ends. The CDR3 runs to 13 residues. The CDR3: CSARNSPNYGYTF. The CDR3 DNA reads TGCAGTGCGAGGAACAGCCCTAACTATGGCTACACCTTC.

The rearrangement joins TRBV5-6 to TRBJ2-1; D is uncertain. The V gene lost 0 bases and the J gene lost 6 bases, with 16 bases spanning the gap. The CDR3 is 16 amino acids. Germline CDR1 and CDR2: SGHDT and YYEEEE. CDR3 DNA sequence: TGTGCCAGCAGCTTGGGGCGGCGACACCGGCCCAATGAGCAGTTCTTC. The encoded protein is CASSLGRRHRPNEQFF.

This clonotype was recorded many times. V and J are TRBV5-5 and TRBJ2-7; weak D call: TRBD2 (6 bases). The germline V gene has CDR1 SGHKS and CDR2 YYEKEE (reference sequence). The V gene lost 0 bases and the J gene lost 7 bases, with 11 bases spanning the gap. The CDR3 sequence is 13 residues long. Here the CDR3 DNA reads TGTGCCAGCAGCTTGGCCCCTGGGAGGGAGCAGTACGTC. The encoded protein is CASSLAPGREQYV.

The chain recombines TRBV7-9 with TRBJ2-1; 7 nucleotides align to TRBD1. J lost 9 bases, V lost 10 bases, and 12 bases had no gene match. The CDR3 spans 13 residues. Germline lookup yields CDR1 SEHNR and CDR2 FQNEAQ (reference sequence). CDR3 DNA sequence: TGTGCCACCAATGTGGAAGGGGGCACTGAGCAGTTCTTC. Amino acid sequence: CATNVEGGTEQFF. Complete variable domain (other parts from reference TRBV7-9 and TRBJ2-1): DTGVSQNPRHKITKRGQNVTFRCDPISEHNRLYWYRQTLGQGPEFLTYFQNEAQLEKSRLLSDRFSAERPKGSFSTLEIQRTEQGDSAMYLCATNVEGGTEQFFGPGTRLTVL.

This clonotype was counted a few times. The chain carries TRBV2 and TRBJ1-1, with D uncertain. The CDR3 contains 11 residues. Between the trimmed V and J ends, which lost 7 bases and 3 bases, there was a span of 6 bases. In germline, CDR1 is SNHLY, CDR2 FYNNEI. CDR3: CASTLHTEAFF. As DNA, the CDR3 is TGTGCCAGCACTCTACACACTGAAGCTTTCTTT. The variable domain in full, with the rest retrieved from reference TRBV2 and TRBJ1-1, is EPEVTQTPSHQVTQMGQEVILRCVPISNHLYFYWYRQILGQKVEFLVSFYNNEISEKSEIFDDQFSVERPDGSNFTLKIRSTKLEDSAMYFCASTLHTEAFFGQGTRLTVV.

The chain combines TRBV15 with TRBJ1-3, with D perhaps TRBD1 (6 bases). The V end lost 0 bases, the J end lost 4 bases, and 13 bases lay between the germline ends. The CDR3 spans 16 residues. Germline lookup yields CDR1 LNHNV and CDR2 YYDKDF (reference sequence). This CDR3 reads CATSRDQGKTGNTIYF. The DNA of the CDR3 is TGTGCCACCAGCAGAGATCAGGGGAAAACAGGAAACACCATATATTTT.

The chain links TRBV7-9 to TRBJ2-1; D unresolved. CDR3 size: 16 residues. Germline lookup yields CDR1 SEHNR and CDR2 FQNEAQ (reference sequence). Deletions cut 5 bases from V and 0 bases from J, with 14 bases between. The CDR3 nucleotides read TGTGCCAGCAGCCCAGTCCAGCATAGCTCCTACAATGAGCAGTTCTTC. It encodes CASSPVQHSSYNEQFF.

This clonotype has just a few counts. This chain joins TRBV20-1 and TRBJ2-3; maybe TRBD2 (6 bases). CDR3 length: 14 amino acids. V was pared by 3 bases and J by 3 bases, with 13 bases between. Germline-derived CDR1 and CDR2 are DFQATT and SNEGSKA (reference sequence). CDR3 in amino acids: CSARPPGGTDTQYF. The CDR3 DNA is TGCAGTGCTAGGCCCCCCGGAGGGACAGATACGCAGTATTTT.

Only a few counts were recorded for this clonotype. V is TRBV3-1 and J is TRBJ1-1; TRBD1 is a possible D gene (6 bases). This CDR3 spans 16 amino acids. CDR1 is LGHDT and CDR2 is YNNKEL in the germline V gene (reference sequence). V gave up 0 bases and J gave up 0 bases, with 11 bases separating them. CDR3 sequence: CASSQEGAGVNTEAFF. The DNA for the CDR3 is TGTGCCAGCAGCCAAGAAGGGGCAGGGGTGAACACTGAAGCTTTCTTT.

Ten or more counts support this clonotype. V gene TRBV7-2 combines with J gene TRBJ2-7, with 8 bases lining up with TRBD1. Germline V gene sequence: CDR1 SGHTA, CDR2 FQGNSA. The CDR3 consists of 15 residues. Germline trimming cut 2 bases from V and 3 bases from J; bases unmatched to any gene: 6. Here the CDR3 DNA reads TGTGCCAGCAGCTTATCCGGGACAGGCCTCTACGAGCAGTACTTC. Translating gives CASSLSGTGLYEQYF. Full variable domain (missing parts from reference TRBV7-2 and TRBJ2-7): GAGVSQSPSNKVTEKGKDVELRCDPISGHTALYWYRQSLGQGLEFLIYFQGNSAPDKSGLPSDRFSAERTGGSVSTLTIQRTQQEDSAVYLCASSLSGTGLYEQYFGPGTRLTVT.